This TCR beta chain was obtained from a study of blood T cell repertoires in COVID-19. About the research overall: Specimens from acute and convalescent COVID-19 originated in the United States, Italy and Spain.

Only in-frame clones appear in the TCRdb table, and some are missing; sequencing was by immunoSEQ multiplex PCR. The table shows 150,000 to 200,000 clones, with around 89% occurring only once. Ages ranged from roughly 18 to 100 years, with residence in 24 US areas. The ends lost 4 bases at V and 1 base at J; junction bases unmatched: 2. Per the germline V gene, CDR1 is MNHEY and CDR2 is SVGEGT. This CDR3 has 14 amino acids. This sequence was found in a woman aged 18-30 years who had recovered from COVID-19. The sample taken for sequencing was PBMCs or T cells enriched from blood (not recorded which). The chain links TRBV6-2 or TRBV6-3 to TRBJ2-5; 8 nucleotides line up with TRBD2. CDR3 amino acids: CASSFGLAQETQYF. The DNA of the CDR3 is TGTGCCAGCAGTTTCGGACTAGCCCAAGAGACCCAGTACTTC.